These 10 T cell receptor beta chains were sequenced from one sample in a study of cytomegalovirus exposure and HLA in healthy donors. Vbeta (60) and Jbeta (13) primers were used in the PCR. Only in-frame clones appear in the TCRdb table, and some are missing; sequencing was by immunoSEQ multiplex PCR. The table records some 100,000 clones, less than 80% of them present only once. Sequenced sample: PBMCs. These receptor sequences come from a woman aged 45-59 years in good health and CMV-seropositive.

The chain employs TRBV10-3 and TRBJ2-5; 8 positions match TRBD1. Germline CDR1 reads ENHRY; CDR2 reads SYGVKD. The CDR3 runs 14 residues. Trimming took 10 bases from V and 0 from J; bases not matched to a gene: 7. The DNA of the CDR3 is TGTGCCACCCGGGACAGGAAATACCAAGAGACCCAGTACTTC. This sequence encodes CATRDRKYQETQYF.

CDR3 bases: TGCGCCAGCAGCTCCCGACTGGACACCGGGGAGCTGTTTTTT. Translated: CASSSRLDTGELFF. This chain uses TRBV5-1 with TRBJ2-2; D not certain. Trimming took 3 bases from V and 3 from J, leaving 9 bases between them. The germline V gene encodes CDR1 SGHRS and CDR2 YFSETQ. The CDR3 loop spans 14 amino acids.

The CDR3 coding sequence is TGTGCCTGGAGCGGGACAGGGTCCCGCAATGAAGGGCTGTTTTTT. Protein product: CAWSGTGSRNEGLFF. The chain carries TRBV30 and TRBJ1-4; 9 bases align to TRBD1. Germline CDR1 is GTSNPN and CDR2 is SVGIG (reference sequence). The trim removed 3 bases at V and 14 bases at J, leaving 16 bases unmatched. The CDR3 is made up of 15 amino acids.

This clone has more than one count but fewer than ten. This chain uses TRBV6-5 with TRBJ1-1; 12 nucleotides agree with TRBD1. The CDR3 loop spans 15 amino acids. V lost 6 bases, J lost 3 bases, and 5 bases stayed unmatched. The V gene's germline CDR1 is MNHEY and CDR2 SVGAGI. CDR3 nucleotides: TGTGCCAGCAGGGGACAGGGGGCCGGCGACACTGAAGCTTTCTTT. It translates to CASRGQGAGDTEAFF.

This clone was seen a few times. The CDR3 sequence is CASSFLGEETQYF. CDR3 coding DNA: TGTGCCAGCAGTTTTCTCGGGGAGGAGACCCAGTACTTC. This chain uses TRBV27 with TRBJ2-5; the D gene is possibly TRBD2 (5 bases). Trimming took 3 bases from V and 5 from J, leaving 10 bases between them. The CDR3 runs 13 residues. CDR1 MNHEY and CDR2 SMNVEV come from the germline V gene (reference sequence).

The chain links TRBV5-1 to TRBJ2-5; the D gene is possibly TRBD1 (6 bases). Germline assignment: CDR1 SGHRS and CDR2 YFSETQ. The CDR3 consists of 14 residues. V lost 2 bases and J lost 2, with 10 bases in between. CDR3 amino acids: CASSFGQLQETQYF. The CDR3 coding sequence is TGCGCCAGCAGCTTCGGACAGTTACAAGAGACCCAGTACTTC. The whole variable domain, filled in from reference TRBV5-1 and TRBJ2-5, reads KAGVTQTPRYLIKTRGQQVTLSCSPISGHRSVSWYQQTPGQGLQFLFEYFSETQRNKGNFPGRFSGRQFSNSRSEMNVSTLELGDSALYLCASSFGQLQETQYFGPGTRLLVL.

The gene calls are TRBV4-2 and TRBJ2-1; TRBD2 aligns across 12 bases. V shed 2 bases, J shed 6 bases, and the junction held 11 bases outside the gene matches. CDR1 and CDR2 from the germline V gene are LGHNA and YNFKEQ. CDR3 length equals 18 residues. The CDR3 loop is CASSQRDNGLAGSNEQFF. In nucleotides, the CDR3 is TGTGCCAGCAGCCAACGGGATAACGGACTAGCGGGGAGCAATGAGCAGTTCTTC.

The rearrangement links TRBV2 to TRBJ1-6, with 8 bases aligning to TRBD1. With V trimmed by 9 bases and J by 0 bases, 13 bases remained unmatched. Germline V gene data show CDR1 as SNHLY and CDR2 as FYNNEI. The CDR3 loop spans 18 amino acids. The CDR3 nucleotides read TGTGCCAGGAGAGAAGGGACAGGCCGTTTCTCCTATAATTCACCCCTCCACTTT. It is translated as CARREGTGRFSYNSPLHF. Supplemented by reference TRBV2 and TRBJ1-6, the full variable domain reads EPEVTQTPSHQVTQMGQEVILRCVPISNHLYFYWYRQILGQKVEFLVSFYNNEISEKSEIFDDQFSVERPDGSNFTLKIRSTKLEDSAMYFCARREGTGRFSYNSPLHFGNGTRLTVT.

The chain joins TRBV19 to TRBJ1-1, with a possible D match to TRBD1 (5 bases). This CDR3 is built from 15 residues. Looked up from germline, CDR1 is LNHDA and CDR2 is SQIVND (reference sequence). Trimming stripped 3 bases from V and 4 bases from J, with 15 bases between. CDR3 sequence reads: CASSIGGTQSTEAFF. The CDR3 bases are TGTGCCAGTAGTATTGGGGGGACCCAGAGCACTGAAGCTTTCTTT.

The chain links TRBV5-6 to TRBJ2-7; a possible D gene is TRBD1 (5 bases). This CDR3 comprises 14 residues. Per germline, CDR1 SGHDT and CDR2 YYEEEE. The V end was cut by 2 bases, the J end by 1 base, with 10 bases between. DNA for the CDR3: TGTGCCAGCAGCTTACAGGACATATCCTACGAGCAGTACTTC. Protein sequence: CASSLQDISYEQYF.